The 23 T cell receptor beta chains below all came from one sample that was sequenced in a study of glioma-infiltrating T cells. Amplification of TCR alpha and beta CDR3 regions from RNA used iRepertoire nested multiplex PCR. TCRdb processed the multiplex PCR reads anew with MiXCR; each CDR3 protein has one entry. The sample carries around 390,000 distinct CDR3 sequences, 41% recorded once. Material: glioma tissue, nonneoplastic brain tissue, or PBMCs (not recorded which). All receptors come from a human donor with low-grade glioma or glioblastoma, undergoing nonglioma brain surgery, or in good health (not recorded which).

This clonotype came up a few times. This chain uses TRBV7-2 with TRBJ2-5; TRBD1 matches at 9 bases. Germline-derived CDR1 and CDR2 are SGHTA and FQGNSA. V lost 3 bases and J lost 5; bases outside the gene matches: 10. The CDR3 covers 16 residues. DNA for the CDR3: TGTGCCAGCAGCTTGAATCCGGGACAGGGAACTGAGACCCAGTACTTC. Protein: CASSLNPGQGTETQYF.

This clonotype was seen a few times. The chain uses TRBV7-3 and TRBJ1-1; the D is unclear. Germline loops: CDR1 SGHTA, CDR2 FQGTGA. CDR3 length: 15 amino acids. V was pared by 2 bases and J by 2 bases, with 12 bases between. The DNA for the CDR3 is TGTGCCAGCAGCTTAGCCCCGGGAGATAACACTGAAGCTTTCTTT. This translates into CASSLAPGDNTEAFF.

The rearrangement uses TRBV4-1 and TRBJ2-7; D is possibly TRBD1 or TRBD2 (5 bases each). In germline, CDR1 is MGHRA, CDR2 YSYEKL. V gave up 4 bases and J gave up 4 bases, with 17 bases separating them. CDR3 length: 15 amino acids. The CDR3 DNA sequence: TGCGCCAGCAGCCGCGCGACCGGGACGGATTACGAGCAGTACTTC. This encodes CASSRATGTDYEQYF.

This clonotype was seen more than once but under ten times. The chain employs TRBV10-3 and TRBJ2-7; D may be TRBD2 (6 bases). Looked up from germline, CDR1 is ENHRY and CDR2 is SYGVKD. The V and J ends lost 8 bases and 5 bases respectively, with 22 bases between them. This CDR3 has 15 amino acids. This chain's CDR3 is CAILETAGLVHEQYF. CDR3 DNA: TGTGCCATCCTGGAGACGGCGGGATTAGTCCACGAGCAGTACTTC.

This sequence joins TRBV29-1 and TRBJ2-1; 9 bases agree with TRBD2. TRBJ2-7 explains the end of the DNA better; the J call may be wrong. Looked up from germline, CDR1 is SQVTM and CDR2 is ANQGSEA. The CDR3 extends over 13 amino acids. The CDR3 DNA reads TGCAGCGTTGGGCTAGCGGGGCCCGACGAGCAGTACTTC. Protein product: CSVGLAGPDEQYF.

To note about this clonotype: A much larger clone lies a single base off, so this may be a read error. Written as DNA, the CDR3 is TGTGCCAGCAGCCAAGTCTACCATAAGCAGCTCTTC. It translates to CASSQVYHKQLF. This chain connects TRBV3-1 to TRBJ2-1; D not certain. The germline V gene encodes CDR1 LGHDT and CDR2 YNNKEL (reference sequence). This CDR3 has 12 residues.

This rearrangement joins TRBV27 to TRBJ2-7, with D unclear. Between the trimmed V and J ends, which lost 4 bases and 3 bases, there was a span of 16 bases. Germline V gives CDR1 MNHEY, CDR2 SMNVEV (reference sequence). The CDR3 spans 15 residues. CDR3 loop: CASSSTDSLSYEQYF. CDR3 coding DNA: TGTGCCAGCAGTTCCACCGACTCCCTTAGCTACGAGCAGTACTTC.

The V and J genes are TRBV12-3 or TRBV12-4 and TRBJ1-2; D unclear. Trimming took off 0 bases at V and 8 bases at J, with 4 bases between the two ends. The CDR3 extends over 11 amino acids. Written as DNA, the CDR3 is TGTGCCAGCAGTTTAGCTCAGGGCTACACCTTC. It is translated as CASSLAQGYTF.

This clonotype appeared a few times. The chain is built from TRBV7-2 and TRBJ2-7; 7 bases line up with TRBD1. This CDR3 has 14 residues. Germline V gene data show CDR1 as SGHTA and CDR2 as FQGNSA. Trimming took 2 bases from V and 2 from J; bases not matched to a gene: 3. CDR3 in amino acids: CASSLLRGPYEQYF. In DNA form, the CDR3 reads TGTGCCAGCAGCTTATTGAGGGGGCCCTACGAGCAGTACTTC.

The chain is built from TRBV14 and TRBJ1-2; 10 nucleotides agree with TRBD1. This CDR3 has 15 amino acids. The trim removed 4 bases at V and 7 bases at J, leaving 9 bases unmatched. CDR1 SGHDN and CDR2 FVKESK come from the germline V gene. The CDR3 protein is CASSPRDRGKSGYTF. The DNA for the CDR3 is TGTGCCAGCAGCCCGCGGGACAGGGGTAAAAGTGGCTACACCTTC.

The count of this clonotype is one. This could be a read error, since a much larger clone is one nucleotide away. The V and J genes are TRBV15 and TRBJ1-1; D unclear. The CDR3 is made up of 17 amino acids. Germline CDR1 and CDR2: LNHNV and YYDKDF (reference sequence). This chain's CDR3 is CATSRVPPRRQNIEAFF. The DNA for the CDR3 is TGTGCCACCAGCAGAGTCCCCCCTAGGAGGCAGAACATTGAAGCTTTCTTT.

This chain's CDR3 is CASSQVFQDPGIAGYTF. DNA of the CDR3: TGCGCCAGCAGCCAAGTTTTCCAGGACCCCGGTATCGCAGGCTACACCTTC. The V gene is TRBV4-1, the J gene TRBJ1-2; D is uncertain. Germline CDR1 reads MGHRA; CDR2 reads YSYEKL. The V gene lost 1 base and the J gene lost 8 bases, with 23 bases spanning the gap. This CDR3 is 17 amino acids long.

This clonotype was detected ten times or more. This rearrangement joins TRBV24-1 to TRBJ2-1; no reliable D call. The CDR3 contains 14 residues. Germline V gene sequence: CDR1 KGHDR, CDR2 SFDVKD. The germline V and J ends were trimmed by 5 bases and 0 bases, with 7 bases remaining between them. The CDR3 nucleotides are TGTGCCACCAGTGCAACCCTCTCCTACAATGAGCAGTTCTTC. Translation: CATSATLSYNEQFF.

This clonotype appeared many times. This chain links TRBV20-1 with TRBJ1-5; possibly TRBD1 for D (5 bases). Germline V CDR1 and CDR2: DFQATT, SNEGSKA (reference sequence). Between the trimmed V and J ends, which lost 5 bases and 4 bases, there was a span of 12 bases. This CDR3 spans 13 amino acids. In DNA, the CDR3 is TGCAGTGCTCCGGGACGGACGAATCAGCCCCAGCATTTT. Protein: CSAPGRTNQPQHF.

In its sample, this clonotype was seen many times. This rearrangement joins TRBV28 to TRBJ1-1, with D maybe TRBD1 (6 bases). V dropped 5 bases and J dropped 1 base, with 14 bases sitting between them. This CDR3 contains 15 residues. Germline V gene sequence: CDR1 MDHEN, CDR2 SYDVKM. The CDR3, as DNA: TGTGCCAGCAGTCGCAGGGGCGCGGGGAACACTGAAGCTTTCTTT. Amino acids: CASSRRGAGNTEAFF.

This clonotype was found many times. This chain connects TRBV28 to TRBJ2-4; the D is unclear. V lost 4 bases to trimming and J lost 9 bases, with 10 bases between them. In germline, CDR1 is MDHEN, CDR2 SYDVKM. The CDR3 sequence is 12 residues long. CDR3 in DNA: TGTGCCAGCAGTTCAGACTTAGCCATTCAGTACTTC. Translating gives CASSSDLAIQYF.

This clonotype was observed many times. This rearrangement joins TRBV6-2 or TRBV6-3 to TRBJ2-3; D could derive from TRBD1 or TRBD2 (6 bases each). V lost 4 bases to trimming and J lost 0 bases, with 11 bases between them. Germline V gene data show CDR1 as MNHEY and CDR2 as SVGEGT. CDR3 length: 15 amino acids. CDR3 in amino acids: CASSWGAESTDTQYF. The DNA for the CDR3 is TGTGCCAGCAGTTGGGGGGCGGAGAGCACAGATACGCAGTATTTT.

In its sample, this clonotype was seen a few times. The chain recombines TRBV7-2 with TRBJ1-1; D remains ambiguous. CDR3 length: 15 residues. CDR1 SGHTA and CDR2 FQGNSA come from the germline V gene. V lost 1 base, J lost 2 bases, and 11 bases lay in between. The CDR3 nucleotides read TGTGCCAGCAGCTTAGTAGGTCCTACCAACACTGAAGCTTTCTTT. Protein product: CASSLVGPTNTEAFF.

Remarks on this clonotype: Possible read error: a much larger clone is one base away. The chain carries TRBV7-2 and TRBJ2-5, with D tentatively TRBD2 (7 bases). Germline values: CDR1 SGHTA, CDR2 FQGNSA. V gave up 2 bases and J gave up 4 bases, with 14 bases separating them. This CDR3 has 15 amino acids. CDR3 nucleotides: TGTGCCAGCAGCTTAAAGGCAGGGGAGGGAGAGACCCAGTACTTC. It yields the protein CASSLKAGEGETQYF. The full variable domain, rest sourced from reference TRBV7-2 and TRBJ2-5, is GAGVSQSPSNKVTEKGKDVELRCDPISGHTALYWYRQSLGQGLEFLIYFQGNSAPDKSGLPSDRFSAERTGGSVSTLTIQRTQQEDSAVYLCASSLKAGEGETQYFGPGTRLLVL.

A note on this clonotype: This may arise from a read error, as a much more abundant clone is one base away. This CDR3 fails to terminate in the conserved phenylalanine or tryptophan, so it likely reflects a read error. The genes are TRBV6-1 and TRBJ1-1, with D possibly TRBD1 on 5 matching bases. Trimming removed 7 bases at V and 1 base at J, with 13 bases between. CDR3 length: 14 residues. Germline values: CDR1 MNHNS, CDR2 SASEGT. CDR3 DNA: TGTGCCAGCAAGACAGACTACTGGAACACTGAAGCTTTCTCT. This encodes CASKTDYWNTEAFS.

In nucleotides, the CDR3 is TGTGCCAGCAGTGAACTAGCGGGAGGGCCAGGGAGGGAGACCCAGTACTTC. This translates into CASSELAGGPGRETQYF. This chain links TRBV27 with TRBJ2-5; 13 bases fit TRBD2. This CDR3 comprises 17 residues. Germline V gene data show CDR1 as MNHEY and CDR2 as SMNVEV (reference sequence). J gave up 5 bases and V 5 bases, and 11 bases lay outside the gene matches.

Remarks on this clonotype: A read error may be the cause here, since a much bigger clone is one base away. J is TRBJ2-3 and V is TRBV28; D not certain. CDR3 size: 10 residues. Germline loops: CDR1 MDHEN, CDR2 SYDVKM. DNA of the CDR3: TGTGCCAGCAGCACAGATATGCAGTATTTT. Translated, it gives CASSTDMQYF.

This clonotype was counted many times. The chain carries TRBV28 and TRBJ1-1; D not resolved. Germline CDR1 is MDHEN and CDR2 is SYDVKM. This CDR3 has 14 amino acids. Trimming removed 5 bases from V and 6 bases from J, with 16 bases in between. The CDR3 bases are TGTGCCAGCAGTCCCCCAGTGGTTGACGCTGAAGCTTTCTTT. It is translated as CASSPPVVDAEAFF.